A selection of T cell receptor beta chains follows, all from one sample in a study of T cell clones after liver transplantation. Produced via immunoSEQ multiplex PCR; TCRdb's table is partial and in-frame only. The table includes approximately 6,300 clones, 31% detected once. These TCRs are of unknown antigen specificity. The source material was CD4+ T cells from cultured PBMCs. These receptors came from a human patient who received a liver transplant. The graft donor may account for some of the T cells. Both conserved end residues are part of each CDR3. Each record gives: clone size, J gene, V gene, D gene, CDR3 DNA, CDR3 protein. A D gene is named only where the DNA matches it firmly. The size field is filled for only some rows; it gives once, few, many or a size class.

>.|TRBJ2-1|TRBV5-1|.
TGCGCCAGCAGCTTGGCCCAGACTACCCCAACCTACAATGAGCAGTTCTTC
CASSLAQTTPTYNEQFF
>.|TRBJ1-4|TRBV27|TRBD1
TGTGCCAGCAGGGGGCAGGGGGGTAATGAAAAACTGTTTTTT
CASRGQGGNEKLFF
>.|TRBJ2-3|TRBV5-4|.
TGTGCCAGCAGCTTGGACGGAGGGTTCACAGATACGCAGTATTTT
CASSLDGGFTDTQYF
>medium-sized|TRBJ2-1|TRBV6-1|.
TGTGCCAGCAGGAACTGGGATGAGCAGTTCTTC
CASRNWDEQFF
>.|TRBJ1-1|TRBV10-2|TRBD1
TGTGCCATCAGTGCGGGTCGGGGACAGGGGACTGAAGCTTTCTTT
CAISAGRGQGTEAFF
>.|TRBJ2-1|TRBV6-5|TRBD2
TGTGCCAGCAGTTCTAGCGGGCGCTCCTACAATGAGCAGTTCTTC
CASSSSGRSYNEQFF
>.|TRBJ2-3|TRBV18|.
TGTGCCAGCCCTTCAGATACGCAGTATTTT
CASPSDTQYF
>.|TRBJ2-1|TRBV15|.
TGTGCCACCAGCAGAGATAAGGCCTACAGTTCTCAGTTCTTC
CATSRDKAYSSQFF
>.|TRBJ2-3|TRBV29-1|.
TGCAGCGTTGACCCGGCGGCGGGGAAGGATACGCAGTATTTT
CSVDPAAGKDTQYF
>.|TRBJ2-1|TRBV9|.
TGTGGAAGGGGGGGAGACAGGGTCCCCTACAATGAGCAGTTCTTC
CGRGGDRVPYNEQFF
>few|TRBJ2-2|TRBV11-3|.
TGTGCCAGCAGCTTAATCGTGTCGGCGCGCCCCGGGGAGCTGTTTTTT
CASSLIVSARPGELFF
>.|TRBJ2-1|TRBV2|TRBD1
TGTGCCAGCAGCACACAGGGGGATGAGCAGTTCTTC
CASSTQGDEQFF
>few|TRBJ2-2|TRBV18|.
TGTGCCAGCTCAATCAGTAACACCGGGGAGCTGTTTTTT
CASSISNTGELFF
>.|TRBJ2-1|TRBV7-2|TRBD2
TGTGCCAGCAGCCTTACTAGCGGACAGTACAATGAGCAGTTCTTC
CASSLTSGQYNEQFF